This TCR beta chain was observed in a study of CD8 T cells in Susac syndrome. Study as a whole: Patients with Susac syndrome were therapy-naive, taking corticosteroids, with some also receiving intravenous immunoglobulin, or taking intravenous immunoglobulin alone at the time their blood was drawn.

This CDR3 has 15 residues. V lost 3 bases and J 8 bases, leaving 19 bases between the germline ends. The RNA, 0.5 to 1 ug, was put through reverse transcription using random hexamers. The CDR3 of TCR beta was amplified by immunoSEQ multiplex PCR across 54 Vbeta and 13 Jbeta. From the immunoSEQ multiplex PCR reads, TCRdb called clonotypes with MiXCR, one entry per CDR3 protein. Among tens of thousands of distinct CDR3 sequences listed, about 92% were seen once. High-throughput TCR beta sequencing covered peripheral CD8+ and CD4+ T cells. Patients with Susac syndrome met diagnostic criteria that were recently defined for definite or probable disease.

Specimen: CD4+ T cells from PBMCs. The receptor was isolated from a human donor with Susac syndrome. V gene TRBV23-1 combines with J gene TRBJ1-1, with D hard to call. TRBV23-1 is noted as an ORF with a role that remains uncertain. Here the CDR3 reads CASSQWVDGPFEAFF. The CDR3 DNA sequence: TGCGCCAGCAGTCAGTGGGTGGATGGGCCCTTCGAAGCTTTCTTT.